The 26 T cell receptor beta chains in this list originate from one sample, sequenced in a study of blood T cell repertoires in COVID-19. Sequenced by immunoSEQ multiplex PCR; TCRdb stores in-frame clones only, minus some. The table has 100,000 to 150,000 clones, about 70% seen once. The sample comprised peripheral blood. These receptors came from a man between 60 and 75 years old with acute or convalescent COVID-19.

Only a few counts were recorded for this clone. The chain employs TRBV30 and TRBJ2-1, with TRBD1 identical over 9 bases. CDR3 length equals 13 residues. Germline values: CDR1 GTSNPN, CDR2 SVGIG (reference sequence). Losses at the gene ends were 8 bases for V and 4 bases for J; bases not matched to a gene: 6. The CDR3 DNA reads TGTGCCCTAACCGGGACAGGGTACAATGAGCAGTTCTTC. Residues: CALTGTGYNEQFF.

CDR3 DNA sequence: TGTGCCAGCAGTTCCGGGACAGGGGACATTCAGTTCTTC. This codes for CASSSGTGDIQFF. This chain links TRBV12-3 or TRBV12-4 with TRBJ2-1; 10 bases are shared with TRBD1. This CDR3 contains 13 residues. V lost 4 bases to trimming and J lost 13 bases; unmatched junction nucleotides: 7.

This rearrangement joins TRBV7-2 to TRBJ1-1, with D perhaps TRBD1 (6 bases). V was trimmed by 6 bases and J by 1 base, leaving 6 bases between them. Per the germline V gene, CDR1 is SGHTA and CDR2 is FQGNSA. The CDR3 has 12 amino acids. The CDR3 is CASRTGNTEAFF. The CDR3 nucleotides are TGTGCCAGCAGGACAGGGAACACTGAAGCTTTCTTT.

V usage is TRBV5-1 and J usage is TRBJ1-2; 9 bases align to TRBD1. The CDR3 has 15 residues. The ends lost 0 bases at V and 0 bases at J; junction bases unmatched: 0. Germline values: CDR1 SGHRS, CDR2 YFSETQ. CDR3 residues: CASSLDRGPNYGYTF. As DNA, the CDR3 is TGCGCCAGCAGCTTGGACAGGGGGCCTAACTATGGCTACACCTTC.

This sequence joins TRBV11-2 and TRBJ2-1; 12 bases match TRBD2. The J segment lost 1 base and the V segment lost 1 base, leaving 5 bases of the junction unmatched. Germline lookup yields CDR1 SGHAT and CDR2 FQNNGV. The length of the CDR3 is 18 residues. CDR3 nucleotides: TGTGCCAGCAGCTTAGGGACTAGCGGGGATGGGTCCTACAATGAGCAGTTCTTC. Translating gives CASSLGTSGDGSYNEQFF.

The CDR3: CASSHSSGAGELFF. The CDR3 DNA sequence: TGCGCCAGCAGTCACTCCTCCGGTGCCGGGGAGCTGTTTTTT. J is TRBJ2-2 and V is TRBV23-1; D is unclear. TRBV23-1 is an ORF; its function is uncertain. This CDR3 is 14 amino acids long. With 3 bases removed from V and 6 bases from J, the gap between germline ends came to 11 bases.

This chain joins TRBV6-1 and TRBJ2-7; the D gene is possibly TRBD2 (7 bases). CDR1 MNHNS and CDR2 SASEGT come from the germline V gene. This CDR3 comprises 15 residues. V shed 3 bases and J shed 4 bases, with 16 bases lying between them. The chain's CDR3 is CASSEGGRNPYEQYF. The CDR3 nucleotides are TGTGCCAGCAGTGAGGGGGGGCGAAACCCTTACGAGCAGTACTTC.

This chain uses TRBV9 with TRBJ1-4; tentative D call: TRBD1 (5 bases). The CDR3 has 13 amino acids. The germline V and J ends were trimmed by 4 bases and 4 bases, with 8 bases remaining between them. Germline CDR1 is SGDLS and CDR2 is YYNGEE. Written as DNA, the CDR3 is TGTGCCAGCAGCTTCGACAGTAATGAAAAACTGTTTTTT. Amino acid sequence: CASSFDSNEKLFF. The full variable domain, with the rest looked up from reference TRBV9 and TRBJ1-4, is DSGVTQTPKHLITATGQRVTLRCSPRSGDLSVYWYQQSLDQGLQFLIQYYNGEERAKGNILERFSAQQFPDLHSELNLSSLELGDSALYFCASSFDSNEKLFFGSGTQLSVL.

V usage is TRBV11-2 and J usage is TRBJ2-3; TRBD2 is a possible D gene (6 bases). This CDR3 contains 17 residues. V lost 1 base to trimming and J lost 3 bases, with 17 bases between them. The germline CDR1 and CDR2 sequences are SGHAT and FQNNGV. The CDR3 bases are TGTGCCAGCAGCTTAGGGGTAATGGCGGGAAGGACAGATACGCAGTATTTT. Protein: CASSLGVMAGRTDTQYF. The full variable domain, in which reference TRBV11-2 and TRBJ2-3 provide the parts outside the CDR3, is EAGVAQSPRYKIIEKRQSVAFWCNPISGHATLYWYQQILGQGPKLLIQFQNNGVVDDSQLPKDRFSAERLKGVDSTLKIQPAKLEDSAVYLCASSLGVMAGRTDTQYFGPGTRLTVL.

This clone has just one count. This chain joins TRBV27 and TRBJ2-7, with 8 nucleotides matching TRBD1. Germline CDR1 reads MNHEY; CDR2 reads SMNVEV (reference sequence). With 6 bases clipped from V and 3 bases from J, the junction kept 7 bases outside the gene matches. This CDR3 spans 14 amino acids. The chain's CDR3 is CASRETRGLYEQYF. The CDR3 DNA follows: TGTGCCAGCAGAGAAACCAGGGGGCTCTACGAGCAGTACTTC.

The sample holds one count of this clone. This sequence joins TRBV7-2 and TRBJ1-5, with D possibly TRBD1 on 6 matching bases. The CDR3 sequence is 16 residues long. Trimming removed 5 bases from V and 4 bases from J, with 18 bases in between. Germline V gene data show CDR1 as SGHTA and CDR2 as FQGNSA. The CDR3 spells CASSPFRAGVNQPQHF. The CDR3 region has the DNA TGTGCCAGCAGCCCATTCAGGGCAGGGGTGAATCAGCCCCAGCATTTT.

The CDR3, as DNA: TGTGCCACCAGTGAGTCCGGGACAAGCTATGGCTACACCTTC. It encodes CATSESGTSYGYTF. The chain employs TRBV24-1 and TRBJ1-2; D might be TRBD1 (6 bases). The CDR3 is 14 residues long. CDR1 and CDR2 (germline): KGHDR, SFDVKD. V lost 4 bases, J lost 4 bases, and 12 bases lay in between.

The chain carries TRBV5-1 and TRBJ1-2; 8 bases are a match to TRBD1. The CDR3 has 13 amino acids. The V and J ends lost 4 bases and 8 bases, in that order; junction bases with no gene match: 7. CDR1 is SGHRS and CDR2 is YFSETQ in the germline V gene. The CDR3 reads CASSTDRVEGYTF. The CDR3 nucleotides are TGCGCCAGCAGCACGGACAGGGTAGAAGGCTACACCTTC.

The chain is built from TRBV6-6 and TRBJ1-1, with 12 positions matching TRBD1. The trim removed 6 bases at V and 7 bases at J, leaving 9 bases unmatched. This CDR3 has 15 amino acids. Germline CDR1 and CDR2: MNHNY and SVGAGI (reference sequence). The CDR3, as DNA: TGTGCCAGCAGCTCGGGGACAGGGGGCGCGGTTGAAGCTTTCTTT. Its translation is CASSSGTGGAVEAFF.

The chain joins TRBV24-1 to TRBJ2-7; 8 bases line up with TRBD1. CDR3 size: 17 residues. Germline CDR1 and CDR2: KGHDR and SFDVKD. The V segment lost 3 bases and the J segment 4 bases; nucleotides outside the gene matches: 13. CDR3 DNA sequence: TGTGCCACCAGTGATCTAAATCAGGGGGCGCTTACGTACGAGCAGTACTTC. Its translation: CATSDLNQGALTYEQYF.

The chain is built from TRBV6-2 or TRBV6-3 and TRBJ2-7, with D perhaps TRBD2 (5 bases). CDR3 length: 15 amino acids. Trimming removed 4 bases from V and 1 base from J, with 14 bases in between. Germline CDR1 reads MNHEY; CDR2 reads SVGEGT. The CDR3 loop reads CASSSGRGRSYEQYF. The CDR3 region has the DNA TGTGCCAGCAGTTCCGGACGGGGAAGATCCTACGAGCAGTACTTC.

The chain uses TRBV19 and TRBJ2-1; 8 nucleotides match TRBD2. The CDR3 has 15 amino acids. The V gene end was trimmed by 3 bases and the J gene end by 9 bases; junction bases not matched to a gene: 10. Germline-derived CDR1 and CDR2 are LNHDA and SQIVND (reference sequence). The CDR3 DNA sequence: TGTGCCAGTAGTATGGTGGGCGGGGGGCAGAGTGAGCAGTTCTTC. Translated: CASSMVGGGQSEQFF.

The chain has TRBV24-1 and TRBJ1-4, with 8 bases aligning to TRBD1. Germline V CDR1 and CDR2: KGHDR, SFDVKD. The V gene end was trimmed by 2 bases and the J gene end by 7 bases; junction bases not matched to a gene: 11. The CDR3 covers 17 residues. CDR3 sequence: CATSDSSQGARGEKLFF. CDR3 nucleotide sequence: TGTGCCACCAGTGATTCCTCCCAGGGGGCGAGGGGTGAAAAACTGTTTTTT.

CDR3 in DNA: TGTGCCAGTACAACGGGGGGCAGCGGGAACACTGAAGCTTTCTTT. It translates to CASTTGGSGNTEAFF. The chain combines TRBV19 with TRBJ1-1; possible D gene TRBD1, 6 bases. Trimming removed 7 bases at V and 1 base at J, with 16 bases between. The CDR3 covers 15 residues. Germline values: CDR1 LNHDA, CDR2 SQIVND (reference sequence).

This clone was observed a handful of times. The gene calls are TRBV24-1 and TRBJ2-2; 8 nucleotides match TRBD1. J lost 2 bases, V lost 0 bases, and 10 bases had no gene match. Germline lookup yields CDR1 KGHDR and CDR2 SFDVKD. This CDR3 is 19 amino acids long. CDR3 loop: CATSDLPGVQGVNTGELFF. The CDR3 DNA follows: TGTGCCACCAGTGATTTGCCAGGAGTACAGGGGGTAAACACCGGGGAGCTGTTTTTT.

This clone was seen a handful of times. This chain joins TRBV7-2 and TRBJ1-2, with 12 positions matching TRBD1. Germline V gene data show CDR1 as SGHTA and CDR2 as FQGNSA. The CDR3 covers 17 residues. The junction had 10 bases not matched to a gene; V was cut back by 5 bases and J by 3 bases. The CDR3 DNA reads as TGTGCCAGCAGCCACAGAGGGGGACAGGGGGCCGACTATGGCTACACCTTC. Translating gives CASSHRGGQGADYGYTF.

The rearrangement links TRBV28 to TRBJ1-2; D call uncertain. CDR1 MDHEN and CDR2 SYDVKM come from the germline V gene. The V end was cut by 5 bases, the J end by 3 bases, with 16 bases between. The CDR3 contains 15 residues. The CDR3 DNA sequence: TGTGCCAGCAGTCTCCTGACGAGGTCAGACTATGGCTACACCTTC. Translating gives CASSLLTRSDYGYTF.

This sequence joins TRBV3-1 (or the pseudogene TRBV3-2) and TRBJ1-2; 7 positions agree with TRBD1. J gave up 7 bases and V 1 base, and 9 bases lay outside the gene matches. The germline gives CDR1 LGHDT, CDR2 YNNKEL (reference sequence). The CDR3 runs to 15 residues. CDR3: CASSQASTGFSGYTF. CDR3 coding DNA: TGTGCCAGCAGCCAAGCCTCGACAGGGTTTTCTGGCTACACCTTC.

This rearrangement joins TRBV6-5 to TRBJ2-7; a weak D match, TRBD2 (5 bases). V lost 7 bases to trimming and J lost 5 bases, with 12 bases between them. Per the germline V gene, CDR1 is MNHEY and CDR2 is SVGAGI. CDR3 length equals 12 residues. In DNA form, the CDR3 reads TGTGCCAGCAAAGGACTTGCCCACGAGCAGTACTTC. Amino acid sequence: CASKGLAHEQYF.

The chain joins TRBV30 to TRBJ2-7; 11 bases line up with TRBD2. Germline loops: CDR1 GTSNPN, CDR2 SVGIG (reference sequence). CDR3 size: 13 residues. The CDR3: CAARASGRNEQYF. The CDR3 DNA reads TGTGCTGCAAGGGCTAGCGGGAGGAACGAGCAGTACTTC.

The chain couples TRBV6-2 or TRBV6-3 to TRBJ2-7; 15 nucleotides line up with TRBD2. In germline, CDR1 is MNHEY, CDR2 SVGEGT. V lost 5 bases and J lost 6; bases outside the gene matches: 5. This CDR3 comprises 15 residues. Here the CDR3 reads CASSDRTSGGGEQYF. The CDR3 region has the DNA TGTGCCAGCAGTGACCGGACTAGCGGGGGGGGCGAGCAGTACTTC.